The text below deals with one T cell receptor (beta chain). The CDR3 consists of 14 residues. Germline CDR1 and CDR2: SQVTM and ANQGSEA. J gave up 2 bases and V 3 bases, and 5 bases lay outside the gene matches. A multiplex PCR was run with 60 Vbeta primers and 13 Jbeta primers. Profiled with immunoSEQ multiplex PCR; TCRdb holds only in-frame clones, not every one. The sample yields more than 100,000 clones, about two thirds seen once. The source of the sample is a study of cytomegalovirus exposure and HLA in healthy donors. The clonotype comes from a man in his fifties or sixties in good health and CMV-seropositive. The sequenced sample consisted of PBMCs. This sequence joins TRBV29-1 and TRBJ2-3, with 7 bases aligning to TRBD1. CDR3 sequence (DNA): TGCAGCGTTGAGGACAGGATGACCACAGATACGCAGTATTTT. Translating it yields CSVEDRMTTDTQYF.